This TCR beta chain is from a study of cytomegalovirus exposure and HLA in healthy donors. About the study: Unique TCRs numbering some 80 million, obtained from HLA-typed donors, made up an early data release. Study-wide results and caveats: The sole available immune exposure information was CMV serostatus. Later on, an analysis tied 18,000 or so TCR beta sequences to HLA alleles at 0.05 false discovery rate.

Vbeta (60) and Jbeta (13) primers were used in the PCR. Produced via immunoSEQ multiplex PCR; TCRdb's table is partial and in-frame only. The sample shows around 70,000 clones, roughly 70% of them seen only once. A remark on this clone: Its target is unknown. At one boundary the junction diverges from the germline segment, which might be a read error.

The CDR3 length is 13 residues. The germline CDR1 and CDR2 sequences are SGHRS and YFSETQ. The gene calls are TRBV5-1 and TRBJ2-5; 9 bases map to TRBD1. Sequenced material: PBMCs. This TCR came from a man in his sixties in good health and CMV-seropositive. The CDR3 DNA reads as TGCGCCAGCGGGACAGGGAACCAGGAGACCCAGTACTTC. Encoded protein: CASGTGNQETQYF.